This entry features one T cell receptor beta chain sequence. The CDR3 is made up of 15 amino acids. Germline V gene data show CDR1 as MNHEY and CDR2 as SVGEGT. V dropped 0 bases and J dropped 3 bases, with 8 bases sitting between them. This entry belongs to a study of blood T cell repertoires in COVID-19. The wider study: The study drew acute and convalescent COVID-19 samples from the United States, Italy and Spain. Sources were T cells, B-cell-depleted T cells, or PBMCs; the material itself was cDNA or gDNA.

In the authors' workflow: Reference gene primer amplification yielded estimated nucleated cell counts. Generated by immunoSEQ multiplex PCR, the TCRdb table keeps only in-frame clones and is missing some. V and J calls and clone size are those listed in that table; D and trimming were worked out from the DNA. The table records under 70,000 clones, over 75% of them present only once. V gene TRBV6-2 or TRBV6-3 combines with J gene TRBJ2-2; perhaps TRBD1 as D (5 bases). The source material was peripheral blood. The sequence was collected from a woman in her late teens or twenties with acute or convalescent COVID-19. CDR3 sequence reads: CASSYSGPDTGELFF. CDR3 DNA: TGTGCCAGCAGTTACTCGGGGCCAGACACCGGGGAGCTGTTTTTT.